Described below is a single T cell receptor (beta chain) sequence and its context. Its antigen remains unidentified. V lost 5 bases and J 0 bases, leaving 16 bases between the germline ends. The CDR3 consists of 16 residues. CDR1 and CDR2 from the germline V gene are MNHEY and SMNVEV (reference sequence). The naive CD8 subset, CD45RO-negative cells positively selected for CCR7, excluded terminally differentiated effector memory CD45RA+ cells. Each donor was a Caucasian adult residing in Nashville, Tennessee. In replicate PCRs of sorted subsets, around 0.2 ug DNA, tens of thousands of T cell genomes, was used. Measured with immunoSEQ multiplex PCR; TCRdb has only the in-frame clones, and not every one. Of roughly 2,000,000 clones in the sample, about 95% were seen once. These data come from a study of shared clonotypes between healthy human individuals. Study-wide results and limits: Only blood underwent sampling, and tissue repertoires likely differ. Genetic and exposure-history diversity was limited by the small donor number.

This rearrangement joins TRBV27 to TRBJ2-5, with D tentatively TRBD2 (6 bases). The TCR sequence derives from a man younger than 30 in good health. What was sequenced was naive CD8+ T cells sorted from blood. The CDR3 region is CASSTWAGGYQETQYF. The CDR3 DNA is TGTGCCAGCAGTACGTGGGCCGGGGGATACCAAGAGACCCAGTACTTC.